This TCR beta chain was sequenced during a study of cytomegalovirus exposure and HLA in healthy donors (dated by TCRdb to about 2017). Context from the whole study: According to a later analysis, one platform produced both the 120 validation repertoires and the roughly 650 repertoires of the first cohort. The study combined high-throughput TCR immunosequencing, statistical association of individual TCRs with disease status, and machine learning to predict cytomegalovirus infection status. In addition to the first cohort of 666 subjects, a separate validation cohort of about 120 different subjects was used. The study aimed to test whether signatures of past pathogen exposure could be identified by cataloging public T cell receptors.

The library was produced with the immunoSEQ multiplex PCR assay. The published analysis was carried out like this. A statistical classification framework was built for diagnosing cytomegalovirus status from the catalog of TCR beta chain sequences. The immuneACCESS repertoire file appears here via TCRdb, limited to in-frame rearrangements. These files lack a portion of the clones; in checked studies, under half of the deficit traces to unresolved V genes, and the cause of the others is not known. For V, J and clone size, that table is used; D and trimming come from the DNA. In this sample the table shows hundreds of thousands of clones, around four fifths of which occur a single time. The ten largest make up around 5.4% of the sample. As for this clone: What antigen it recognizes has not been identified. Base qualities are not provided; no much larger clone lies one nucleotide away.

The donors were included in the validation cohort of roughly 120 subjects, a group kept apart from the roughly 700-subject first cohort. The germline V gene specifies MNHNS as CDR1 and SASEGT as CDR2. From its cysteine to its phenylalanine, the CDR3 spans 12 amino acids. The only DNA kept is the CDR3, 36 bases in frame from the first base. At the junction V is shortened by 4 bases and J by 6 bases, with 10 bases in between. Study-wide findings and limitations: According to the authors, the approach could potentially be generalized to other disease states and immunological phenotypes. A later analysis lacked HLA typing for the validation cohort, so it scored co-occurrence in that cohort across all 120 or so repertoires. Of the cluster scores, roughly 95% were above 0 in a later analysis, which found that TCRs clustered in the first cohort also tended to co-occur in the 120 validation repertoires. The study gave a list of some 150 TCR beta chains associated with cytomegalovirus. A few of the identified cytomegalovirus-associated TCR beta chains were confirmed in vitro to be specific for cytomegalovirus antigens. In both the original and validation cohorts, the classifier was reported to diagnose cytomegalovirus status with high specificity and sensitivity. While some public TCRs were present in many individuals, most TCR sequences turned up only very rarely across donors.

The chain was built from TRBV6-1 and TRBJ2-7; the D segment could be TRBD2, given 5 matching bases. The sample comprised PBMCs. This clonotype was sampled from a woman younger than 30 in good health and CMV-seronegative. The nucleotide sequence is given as TGTGCCAGCAGTGTCGGACTTGTCGAGCAGTACTTC. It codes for CASSVGLVEQYF.